This TCR beta chain was identified in a study of beta chain features in type 1 diabetes. Overall study context: In age, gender and cell yields, patients were similar to healthy donors.

The CDR3 runs to 16 residues. V shed 5 bases and J 1 base; nucleotides not matched to a gene: 7. Germline loops: CDR1 SEHNR, CDR2 FQNEAQ (reference sequence). Study-level results: The naive, central memory and Treg TCRB repertoires showed an apparent similarity that was greater among patients than among healthy donors. Type 1 diabetes patients had TCRB CDR3s that were shorter (moderately but significantly so) in all four CD4+ subsets.

On this clone itself: Its antigen is as yet unknown.

The isolated RNA, all of it, was reverse transcribed, so expressed TCRB transcripts were what got sequenced. Only in-frame clones appear in the TCRdb table, and some are missing; sequencing was by immunoSEQ multiplex PCR. There are some 200,000 clones in the sample; roughly 17% occur only once, and less than 0.09% lies in the top ten. The specimen sequenced was naive CD4+ T cells from blood. The rearrangement uses TRBV7-9 and TRBJ2-3; 9 nucleotides match TRBD2. This receptor was identified in a man younger than 45 with type 1 diabetes. The CDR3 spells CASSAGLAGRTDTQYF. The CDR3 DNA reads TGTGCCAGCAGCGCGGGGCTAGCGGGACGCACAGATACGCAGTATTTT.